This entry concerns a single T cell receptor (beta chain). This record comes from a study of cytomegalovirus exposure and HLA in healthy donors. The PCR had 60 Vbeta and 13 Jbeta primers. Method: immunoSEQ multiplex PCR; TCRdb's copy keeps in-frame clones and lacks some. The table lists 60,000 to 75,000 clones, roughly four fifths of them singletons, with around a fifth in the top ten. This TCR came from a woman aged 25 to 39 in good health and CMV-seropositive. The specimen was PBMCs.

The CDR3 DNA reads TGCGCCAGCAGCTTGGCGGTTACCTCCTACGAGCAGTACTTC. Residues: CASSLAVTSYEQYF. The J gene is TRBJ2-7, the V gene TRBV5-1; D gene ambiguous. Germline V lookup: CDR1 SGHRS, CDR2 YFSETQ. Trimming removed 0 bases from V and 0 bases from J, with 7 bases in between. The CDR3 extends over 14 amino acids.